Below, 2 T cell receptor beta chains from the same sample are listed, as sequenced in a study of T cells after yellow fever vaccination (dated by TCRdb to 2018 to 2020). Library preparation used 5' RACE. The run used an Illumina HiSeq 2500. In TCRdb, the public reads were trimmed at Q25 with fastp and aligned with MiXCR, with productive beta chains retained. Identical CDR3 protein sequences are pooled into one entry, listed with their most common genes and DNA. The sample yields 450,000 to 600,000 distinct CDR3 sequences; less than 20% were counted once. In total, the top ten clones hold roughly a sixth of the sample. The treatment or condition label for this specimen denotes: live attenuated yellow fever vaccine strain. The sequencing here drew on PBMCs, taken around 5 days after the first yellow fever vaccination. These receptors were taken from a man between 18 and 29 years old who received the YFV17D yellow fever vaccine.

The CDR3 loop reads CASSPSRGHFQETQYF. In DNA form, the CDR3 reads TGTGCCAGCAGCCCCTCCCGGGGGCATTTCCAAGAGACCCAGTACTTC. This chain connects TRBV7-2 to TRBJ2-5; D is tentatively TRBD1 or TRBD2 (6 bases each). The CDR3 is 16 residues long. Trimming left V 5 bases short and J 1 base short, with 17 bases between. Germline CDR1 and CDR2: SGHTA and FQGNSA.

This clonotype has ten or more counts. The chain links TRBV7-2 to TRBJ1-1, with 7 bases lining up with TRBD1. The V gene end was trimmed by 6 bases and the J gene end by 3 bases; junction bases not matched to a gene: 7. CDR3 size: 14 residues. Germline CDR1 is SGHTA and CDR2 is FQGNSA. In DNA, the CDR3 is TGTGCCAGCAGGGTTCCGGGACAGTACACTGAAGCTTTCTTT. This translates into CASRVPGQYTEAFF.